The rows below give T cell receptor beta chains drawn from one sample of a study of blood T cell repertoires in COVID-19. Method: immunoSEQ multiplex PCR; TCRdb's copy keeps in-frame clones and lacks some. The sample includes about 100,000 clones, over 90% of them seen just once. The source material was peripheral blood. These TCRs come from a man between 60 and 75 years old with acute or convalescent COVID-19. Both conserved end residues are part of each CDR3. The order of the fields is V gene, J gene, clone size, D gene, CDR3 protein, CDR3 DNA. A D gene is named only where the DNA matches it firmly. Clone sizes are given selectively: once, few, many, or a class where the clone is expanded.

TRBV19	TRBJ2-7	.	TRBD1	CASSGRTGISYEQYF	TGTGCCAGTAGTGGCAGGACAGGCATTTCCTACGAGCAGTACTTC
TRBV19	TRBJ2-1	once	.	CASSIGAYNEQFF	TGTGCCAGTAGTATAGGAGCCTACAATGAGCAGTTCTTC
TRBV7-8	TRBJ2-3	once	.	CASSLVSGTDTQYF	TGTGCCAGCAGCTTAGTGTCCGGGACAGATACGCAGTATTTT
TRBV10-3	TRBJ1-2	.	TRBD1	CAISETTTGLGGYTF	TGTGCCATCAGTGAGACTACGACAGGGTTAGGTGGCTACACCTTC
TRBV19	TRBJ2-7	.	TRBD2	CASSQLAGRIYEQYF	TGTGCCAGTAGCCAACTAGCGGGAAGGATTTACGAGCAGTACTTC
TRBV7-8	TRBJ2-5	.	TRBD2	CASSLASGSVSQYF	TGTGCCAGCAGCTTAGCTAGCGGGAGTGTCTCCCAGTACTTC
TRBV6-5	TRBJ1-2	.	TRBD1	CASSRDSSNYGYTF	TGTGCCAGCAGTCGGGACAGCTCTAACTATGGCTACACCTTC
TRBV25-1	TRBJ2-2	.	.	CASRPEGGLGTGELFF	TGTGCCAGCAGGCCCGAGGGGGGGCTGGGGACCGGGGAGCTGTTTTTT
TRBV5-4	TRBJ2-1	.	TRBD2	CASSSSSGTPFEQFF	TGTGCCAGCAGCTCCTCTAGCGGGACCCCCTTCGAGCAGTTCTTC
TRBV10-3	TRBJ1-4	.	TRBD1	CAISPGQGTRVGEKLFF	TGTGCCATCAGCCCGGGACAGGGAACAAGGGTTGGTGAAAAACTGTTTTTT
TRBV21-1	TRBJ1-2	once	.	CASSKRGYGYTF	TGTGCCAGCAGCAAACGAGGCTATGGCTACACCTTC
TRBV13	TRBJ1-1	.	.	CASTLREGNTEAFF	TGTGCCAGCACACTCAGAGAGGGGAACACTGAAGCTTTCTTT
TRBV29-1	TRBJ1-2	.	.	CSVEDWQAYGYTF	TGCAGCGTTGAAGATTGGCAGGCCTATGGCTACACCTTC
TRBV19	TRBJ1-3	.	.	CASSRQGDSSYSGNTIYF	TGTGCCAGTAGCCGCCAGGGCGACTCATCATACTCTGGAAACACCATATATTTT
TRBV2	TRBJ1-5	.	.	CASSADSARPQHF	TGTGCCAGCAGTGCGGACAGCGCCCGGCCCCAGCATTTT
TRBV27	TRBJ2-3	.	.	CASSLRGDTQYF	TGTGCCAGCAGCCTCCGGGGAGATACGCAGTATTTT
TRBV6-5	TRBJ1-5	.	.	CASSTEQPQHF	TGTGCCAGCAGTACAGAACAGCCCCAGCATTTT
TRBV27	TRBJ2-5	.	TRBD1	CASSFDSGGLGTQYF	TGTGCCAGCAGCTTTGACTCAGGGGGTCTTGGGACCCAGTACTTC
TRBV4-2	TRBJ2-7	.	.	CASSQDRTGFSSYEQYF	TGTGCCAGCAGCCAAGATCGTACGGGTTTTAGCTCCTACGAGCAGTACTTC
TRBV6-5	TRBJ1-6	.	TRBD1	CASSYGTDNSPLHF	TGTGCCAGCAGTTACGGGACAGATAATTCACCCCTCCACTTT
TRBV4-3	TRBJ1-6	few	TRBD1	CASSQEQGPHSPLHF	TGCGCCAGCAGCCAGGAACAGGGGCCGCACTCACCCCTCCACTTT
TRBV27	TRBJ2-7	few	.	CASSPLIYSYEQYF	TGTGCCAGCAGTCCCCTAATTTACTCCTACGAGCAGTACTTC
TRBV6-6	TRBJ2-5	.	.	CASSYEGGSGMETQYF	TGTGCCAGCAGTTACGAAGGAGGGTCAGGGATGGAGACCCAGTACTTC
TRBV7-8	TRBJ2-7	once	.	CASTQASADNSYEQYF	TGTGCCAGCACCCAGGCCTCGGCAGACAACTCCTACGAGCAGTACTTC
TRBV11-1	TRBJ1-1	.	TRBD1	CASSWGQLNTEAFF	TGTGCCAGCAGCTGGGGACAGCTGAACACTGAAGCTTTCTTT
TRBV6-5	TRBJ1-5	.	.	CASSSPPGPQHF	TGTGCCAGCAGTTCCCCCCCAGGGCCCCAGCATTTT
TRBV2	TRBJ1-1	.	.	CASPNWRGLNTEAFF	TGTGCCAGCCCAAATTGGCGGGGTCTGAACACTGAAGCTTTCTTT